The rows below give T cell receptor beta chains drawn from one sample of a study of T cell clones after liver transplantation. Measured with immunoSEQ multiplex PCR; TCRdb has only the in-frame clones, and not every one. The table records under 130,000 clones, about 88% of them present only once. The sample here was CD4+ T cells from blood, taken around 4 years after liver transplant. These receptors were obtained from a human patient who received a liver transplant. Some of the T cells might come from the graft donor. The conserved cysteine and the conserved F or W are not part of the CDR3 here. Fields, in order: V gene, CDR3 protein.

>TRBV6-5
ASLLQGNTEAF
>TRBV11-1
ASSLGDRGAVTEAF
>TRBV11-1
ASSLRRGSLGEQY
>TRBV7-9
ASSLEPGQGAWEQY
>TRBV7-3
ASSKQENTEAF
>TRBV2
ASSHRTAPFPSEQY
>TRBV20-1
SAQRYNEQF
>TRBV7-9
ASSLDRAGPDTQY
>TRBV5-8
ASSLGQGVNTGELF
>TRBV7-9
ASSKETSGVSTDTQY
>TRBV6-5
ASRPRTQGNGYT
>TRBV11-1
ASSSTGDRGNEQY
>TRBV9
ASSVVMNTEAF
>TRBV6-6
ASSGQGGEFGYT
>TRBV9
ASSVTSRTLYGYT
>TRBV7-7
ASSPPQGWGGELF
>TRBV19
ASNDFYGYT
>TRBV28
ASRSGQGSQPQH
>TRBV6-5
ASSRSEGHYGYT
>TRBV7-3
ASSSGGDGYT
>TRBV7-3
ASRGREENTIY
>TRBV28
ASSLRSSGRMGETQY
>TRBV2
ASSVGLETQY
>TRBV19
ASSADRGETQY
>TRBV25-1
ASSEYFGGGDEAF
>TRBV7-9
ASSFRQGGGEKLF
>TRBV19
ASSPLQGANTGELF
>TRBV27
ASSTGGQGRSYEQY
>TRBV2
ASRQGVADTQY